This is a list of T cell receptor beta chains from one sample in a study of cytomegalovirus exposure and HLA in healthy donors. Profiled with immunoSEQ multiplex PCR; TCRdb holds only in-frame clones, not every one. Of more than 150,000 clones detected, around four fifths appear once; the ten largest clones hold 1%. The material sequenced was PBMCs. The receptors come from a woman aged 45 to 65 in good health and CMV-seropositive. Each CDR3 is given with its conserved first and last residue. Fields, in order: CDR3 DNA, CDR3 protein, V gene, J gene, clone size, D gene. D genes are given only for firm matches. Not all rows give a size; the values are once, few, many and, for expanded clones, a class.

CDR3nt: TGTGCCAGCAGCGGCACAGGGGGGGCGGGTCACTATGGCTACACCTTC
CDR3aa: CASSGTGGAGHYGYTF
v_gene: TRBV7-9
j_gene: TRBJ1-2
abundance: .
d_gene: TRBD1

CDR3nt: TGTGCCAGCTCACCAGACAGGGGAAAGAACACTGAAGCTTTCTTT
CDR3aa: CASSPDRGKNTEAFF
v_gene: TRBV18
j_gene: TRBJ1-1
abundance: .
d_gene: TRBD1

CDR3nt: TGTGCCAGCAAGGTTCCGGACAGGTCTGTGTCTGGGGCCAACGTCCTGACTTTC
CDR3aa: CASKVPDRSVSGANVLTF
v_gene: TRBV2
j_gene: TRBJ2-6
abundance: .
d_gene: TRBD1

CDR3nt: TGTGCCAGCAACCTCGTACTAGCGGGGGACACAGATACGCAGTATTTT
CDR3aa: CASNLVLAGDTDTQYF
v_gene: TRBV28
j_gene: TRBJ2-3
abundance: .
d_gene: TRBD2

CDR3nt: TGTGCCAGCAGTTTAGCGGGGTTTGCCGGGGAGCTGTTTTTT
CDR3aa: CASSLAGFAGELFF
v_gene: TRBV27
j_gene: TRBJ2-2
abundance: .
d_gene: .

CDR3nt: TGTGCCAGCAGCCCAATCGCGGAGACCCAGTACTTC
CDR3aa: CASSPIAETQYF
v_gene: TRBV7-6
j_gene: TRBJ2-5
abundance: .
d_gene: .

CDR3nt: TGTGCCAGCGGAGTTTGGTCTGGGGCCAACGTCCTGACTTTC
CDR3aa: CASGVWSGANVLTF
v_gene: TRBV7-8
j_gene: TRBJ2-6
abundance: once
d_gene: .

CDR3nt: TGTGCCAGCAGCCAACAGGGGGCAACAGAGACCCAGTACTTC
CDR3aa: CASSQQGATETQYF
v_gene: TRBV5-4
j_gene: TRBJ2-5
abundance: .
d_gene: TRBD1

CDR3nt: TGTGCCAGCAGCCTTATCCAGGGATCAGGCAATGAGCAGTTCTTC
CDR3aa: CASSLIQGSGNEQFF
v_gene: TRBV7-3
j_gene: TRBJ2-1
abundance: .
d_gene: .

CDR3nt: TGTGCCAGCAGCTTAGGGGGAGTAGCCTACGAGCAGTACTTC
CDR3aa: CASSLGGVAYEQYF
v_gene: TRBV7-2
j_gene: TRBJ2-7
abundance: .
d_gene: .